Presented here are 13 T cell receptor beta chains from one specimen sequenced in a study of T cell responses to AZD1222 COVID-19 vaccine. Libraries were prepared by immunoSEQ multiplex PCR; TCRdb keeps only in-frame clonotypes and omits some of them. Of around 150,000 clones in the sample, about 90% were seen once. The sequencing here drew on peripheral blood, taken 28 days after the second AZD1222 dose. The origin of the receptors is an adult who received the AZD1222 COVID-19 vaccine.

This sequence joins TRBV2 and TRBJ1-1, with D perhaps TRBD1 (5 bases). V dropped 3 bases and J dropped 9 bases, with 8 bases sitting between them. Germline V gene sequence: CDR1 SNHLY, CDR2 FYNNEI. This CDR3 is built from 11 residues. CDR3 nucleotides: TGTGCCAGCAGTGAGCCAGGGAAAGCTTTCTTT. It codes for CASSEPGKAFF.

The chain carries TRBV19 and TRBJ1-2, with 7 bases identical to TRBD1. Germline CDR1 and CDR2: LNHDA and SQIVND (reference sequence). V was clipped by 5 bases and J by 1 base; unmatched bases: 10. CDR3 length equals 16 residues. This CDR3 reads CASSPGGDRSNYGYTF. The CDR3 nucleotides read TGTGCCAGTAGTCCTGGGGGGGACAGAAGTAACTATGGCTACACCTTC.

The CDR3 spells CASSWDRTGNTKTEAFF. CDR3 nucleotides: TGCGCCAGCAGTTGGGATCGGACAGGGAACACGAAAACTGAAGCTTTCTTT. The chain carries TRBV5-1 and TRBJ1-1, with 8 bases aligning to TRBD1. V trimming: 5 bases; J trimming: 5 bases; junction bases outside the gene matches: 17. Germline CDR1 SGHRS, CDR2 YFSETQ. This CDR3 contains 17 residues.

This sequence joins TRBV6-1 and TRBJ1-2; D not resolved. The V gene's germline CDR1 is MNHNS and CDR2 SASEGT. Trimming took 2 bases from V and 2 from J, leaving 12 bases between them. CDR3 size: 15 residues. DNA for the CDR3: TGTGCCAGCAGTGAAAACCCAGCGGGCAACTATGGCTACACCTTC. This encodes CASSENPAGNYGYTF.

This chain links TRBV9 with TRBJ2-4; D is unresolved. The germline V gene encodes CDR1 SGDLS and CDR2 YYNGEE. The CDR3 length is 13 residues. Trimming pared 3 bases from V and 7 bases from J, leaving 11 bases between. The CDR3 region is CASSAGPGNIQYF. The DNA for the CDR3 is TGTGCCAGCAGCGCCGGTCCTGGGAACATTCAGTACTTC.

The chain has TRBV5-1 and TRBJ2-6; D is tentatively TRBD1 or TRBD2 (5 bases each). Between the trimmed V and J ends, which lost 4 bases and 3 bases, there was a span of 14 bases. Germline V gene lookup returns CDR1 SGHRS and CDR2 YFSETQ. CDR3 length: 16 amino acids. The CDR3 DNA reads TGCGCCAGCAGCCCGGCCGGGGCGGATGGGGCCAACGTCCTGACTTTC. Its protein is CASSPAGADGANVLTF.

This clone was observed a single time. V is TRBV7-9 and J is TRBJ1-2, with 7 bases fitting TRBD1. The CDR3 runs to 17 residues. The junction had 17 bases not matched to a gene; V was cut back by 4 bases and J by 6 bases. Germline values: CDR1 SEHNR, CDR2 FQNEAQ (reference sequence). In DNA form, the CDR3 reads TGTGCCAGCAGCTCACAATTCCCCCAGACAGGGAATCATGGCTACACCTTC. It yields the protein CASSSQFPQTGNHGYTF.

The table lists this clone with a count of one. The V and J genes are TRBV18 and TRBJ2-2; TRBD2 is a possible D gene (7 bases). V was cut by 6 bases and J by 2 bases, with 19 bases left in between. Germline V gives CDR1 KGHSH, CDR2 LQKENI. This CDR3 has 17 residues. CDR3 bases: TGTGCCAGCTCCCCCAGAGGAGCGGGGACAAACACCGGGGAGCTGTTTTTT. Translation gives CASSPRGAGTNTGELFF.

The chain is built from TRBV10-3 and TRBJ1-1, with 7 positions matching TRBD1. Germline CDR1 reads ENHRY; CDR2 reads SYGVKD. CDR3 length equals 14 residues. V lost 7 bases and J lost 6; bases outside the gene matches: 11. The CDR3 sequence: CAINPSGTASEAFF. CDR3 coding DNA: TGTGCCATCAATCCTTCGGGGACAGCTTCTGAAGCTTTCTTT.

CDR3 nucleotides: TGCGCCAGCAGCTTGGTTACCACCGGGGAGCTGTTTTTT. Translation gives CASSLVTTGELFF. This chain joins TRBV5-1 and TRBJ2-2; D unclear. The germline V gene encodes CDR1 SGHRS and CDR2 YFSETQ. V was clipped by 0 bases and J by 4 bases, with 4 bases between them. The CDR3 sequence is 13 residues long.

The V gene is TRBV27, the J gene TRBJ1-1; the match to TRBD1 covers 7 bases. Germline assignment: CDR1 MNHEY and CDR2 SMNVEV (reference sequence). This CDR3 contains 16 residues. Unmatched junction bases numbered 9, after V lost 2 bases and J lost 3 bases. The CDR3 spells CASSLQGGGGDTEAFF. CDR3 DNA sequence: TGTGCCAGCAGTTTACAGGGGGGTGGGGGAGACACTGAAGCTTTCTTT.

The chain couples TRBV19 to TRBJ1-3; 9 bases agree with TRBD1. Unmatched junction bases numbered 5, after V lost 6 bases and J lost 2 bases. Germline V gives CDR1 LNHDA, CDR2 SQIVND (reference sequence). The CDR3 spans 15 residues. The CDR3 DNA reads TGTGCCAGTAGCTGGGACAGGGTACCTGGAAACACCATATATTTT. It codes for CASSWDRVPGNTIYF.

The chain is built from TRBV15 and TRBJ1-2; no reliable D call. Per germline, CDR1 LNHNV and CDR2 YYDKDF (reference sequence). The V end was cut by 0 bases, the J end by 0 bases, with 11 bases between. The CDR3 is made up of 16 amino acids. The CDR3 region has the DNA TGTGCCACCAGCAGAGAGGTGGGCAGCGCTAACTATGGCTACACCTTC. Its protein product is CATSREVGSANYGYTF. Drawing the rest from reference TRBV15 and TRBJ1-2, the complete variable domain is DAMVIQNPRYQVTQFGKPVTLSCSQTLNHNVMYWYQQKSSQAPKLLFHYYDKDFNNEADTPDNFQSRRPNTSFCFLDIRSPGLGDTAMYLCATSREVGSANYGYTFGSGTRLTVV.